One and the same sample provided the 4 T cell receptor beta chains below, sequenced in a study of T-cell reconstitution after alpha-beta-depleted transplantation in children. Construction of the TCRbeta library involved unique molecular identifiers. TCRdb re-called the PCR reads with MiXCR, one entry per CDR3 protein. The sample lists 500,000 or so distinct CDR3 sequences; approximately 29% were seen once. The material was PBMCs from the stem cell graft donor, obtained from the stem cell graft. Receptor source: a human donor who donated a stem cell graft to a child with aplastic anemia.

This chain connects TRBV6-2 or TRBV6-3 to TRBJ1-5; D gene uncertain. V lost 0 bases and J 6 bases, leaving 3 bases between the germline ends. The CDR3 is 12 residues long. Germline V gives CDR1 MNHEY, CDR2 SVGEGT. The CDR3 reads CASSYSTQPQHF. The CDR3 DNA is TGTGCCAGCAGTTACTCGACTCAGCCCCAGCATTTT.

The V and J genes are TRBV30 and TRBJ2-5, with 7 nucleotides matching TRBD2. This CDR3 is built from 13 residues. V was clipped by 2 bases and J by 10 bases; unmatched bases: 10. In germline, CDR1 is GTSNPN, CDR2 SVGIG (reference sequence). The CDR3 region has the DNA TGTGCCTGGAGTCCGCGGGAGCTGGTCGGCCAGTACTTC. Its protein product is CAWSPRELVGQYF.

DNA for the CDR3: TGTGCCAGCAGTTTCTGGGGTTCCTATAATTCACCCCTCCACTTT. Its protein is CASSFWGSYNSPLHF. The chain couples TRBV12-3 or TRBV12-4 to TRBJ1-6; D unclear. Deletions cut 3 bases from V and 1 base from J, with 7 bases between. There are 15 residues in the CDR3.

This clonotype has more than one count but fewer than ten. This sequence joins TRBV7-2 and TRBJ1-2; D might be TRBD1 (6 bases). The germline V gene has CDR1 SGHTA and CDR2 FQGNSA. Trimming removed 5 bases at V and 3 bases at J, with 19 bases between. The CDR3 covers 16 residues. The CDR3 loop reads CASSRRDTSSHYGYTF. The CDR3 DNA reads TGTGCCAGCAGCCGCCGGGACACCTCTTCCCACTATGGCTACACCTTC.